This record looks at one TCR beta chain sequence and its context. Its antigen is still unknown. This sample is part of a study of post-analysis software for immune sequencing data. General study results and limits: Patients used a handful of TRBV segments, including TRBV5-6, TRBV5-1 and TRBV20-1, more often than controls. Strong co-clustering by F measure was seen for same-batch samples.

This CDR3 is 16 amino acids long. Trimming took 2 bases from V and 2 from J, leaving 14 bases between them. The germline CDR1 and CDR2 sequences are LGHDT and YNNKEL (reference sequence). The library was made from cDNA and included unique molecular identifiers. With about 0.9 to 11 million T cells as the source, a few hundred thousand cDNA molecules resulted. TCRdb re-derived calls from the PCR reads in MiXCR, one entry per CDR3 protein. The table includes about 770,000 distinct CDR3 sequences, under 60% detected once. Sequenced material: blood. The chain employs TRBV3-1 and TRBJ2-3, with TRBD2 as a possible D gene (6 bases). This TCR derives from a girl aged 10 to 17 with multiple sclerosis. The CDR3 DNA follows: TGTGCCAGCAGCCAATTAGGGACTTTCTCCACAGATACGCAGTATTTT. It encodes CASSQLGTFSTDTQYF.